The clone carrying this TCR beta chain was recorded at least ten times. Its specificity is not known. The data were obtained in a study of T cells after yellow fever vaccination. Study context: Where fractions had low cell numbers, libraries were prepared from them with the SMART-Seq v4 Ultra Low Input RNA kit.

This CDR3 is 14 amino acids long. V lost 4 bases, J lost 0 bases, and 4 bases stayed unmatched. From germline, CDR1 is SGHRS and CDR2 YFSETQ. General study findings and limits: A small proportion of clonotypes was detected in both the CD4 and CD8 compartments. Boosting was followed by the reappearance of most primary-vaccination clones (around 96% CD4, under 90% CD8).

TCR cDNA, made by 5'RACE template switching, carried an added universal primer site and UMIs. TCRdb passed the 5' RACE reads through MiXCR, listing each CDR3 protein once. The data show 60,000 to 85,000 distinct CDR3 sequences, more than 5.5% seen once. This sequence was found in a man aged 18 to 29 who received the YFV17D yellow fever vaccine. The starting material was CD8+ T cells sorted from PBMCs, obtained 5 days after the first yellow fever vaccination. The V and J genes are TRBV5-1 and TRBJ2-7, with 7 bases matching TRBD1. The CDR3 here is CASSLRQGSYEQYF. In DNA, the CDR3 is TGCGCCAGCAGCCTTAGACAGGGCTCCTACGAGCAGTACTTC. The complete variable domain, with remaining parts taken from reference TRBV5-1 and TRBJ2-7, reads KAGVTQTPRYLIKTRGQQVTLSCSPISGHRSVSWYQQTPGQGLQFLFEYFSETQRNKGNFPGRFSGRQFSNSRSEMNVSTLELGDSALYLCASSLRQGSYEQYFGPGTRLTVT.